The clone carrying this T cell receptor (beta chain) has a count of ten or more. Its antigen is undetermined. Trimming cost V 9 bases and J 3 bases; bases outside gene matches: 15. This CDR3 comprises 17 residues. Per the germline V gene, CDR1 is MNHEY and CDR2 is SMNVEV (reference sequence). This sample is drawn from a study of T cell repertoires in cytomegalovirus infection. The overall study: Matching HLA type, along with CMV infection, was indicated by public TCR beta signatures.

TCRdb used MiXCR to reprocess the reads, holding one entry per CDR3 protein. The data contain 500,000 or so distinct CDR3 sequences, 15% to 20% of them singletons. Study-wide results and caveats: Individuals carrying CMV plus the relevant HLA were identified by cumulative frequency of public TCR beta families.

J is TRBJ2-7 and V is TRBV27; 12 positions match TRBD2. This receptor was taken from a human donor in good health (CMV status not recorded). Some clones in this sample may be carry-over from other donors' samples. What was sequenced was CD8+ T cells from PBMCs. The DNA of the CDR3 is TGTGCCAGTATGACTAGCGGGAGCGAACCACCCTTCTACGAGCAGTACTTC. This encodes CASMTSGSEPPFYEQYF.